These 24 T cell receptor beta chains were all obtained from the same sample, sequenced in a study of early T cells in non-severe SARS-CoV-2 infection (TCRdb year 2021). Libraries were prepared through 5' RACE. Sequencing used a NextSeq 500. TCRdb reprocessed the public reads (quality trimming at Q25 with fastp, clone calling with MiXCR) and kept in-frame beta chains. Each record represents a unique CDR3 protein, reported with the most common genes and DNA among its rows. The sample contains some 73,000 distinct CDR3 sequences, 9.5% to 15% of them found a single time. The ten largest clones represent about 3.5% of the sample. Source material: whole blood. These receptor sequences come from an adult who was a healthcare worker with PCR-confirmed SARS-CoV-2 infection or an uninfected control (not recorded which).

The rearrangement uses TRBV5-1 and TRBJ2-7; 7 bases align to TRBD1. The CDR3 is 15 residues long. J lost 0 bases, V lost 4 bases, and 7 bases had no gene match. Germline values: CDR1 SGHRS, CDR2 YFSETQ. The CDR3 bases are TGCGCCAGCAGCCCTCGGGACAGCAGCTCCTACGAGCAGTACTTC. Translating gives CASSPRDSSSYEQYF.

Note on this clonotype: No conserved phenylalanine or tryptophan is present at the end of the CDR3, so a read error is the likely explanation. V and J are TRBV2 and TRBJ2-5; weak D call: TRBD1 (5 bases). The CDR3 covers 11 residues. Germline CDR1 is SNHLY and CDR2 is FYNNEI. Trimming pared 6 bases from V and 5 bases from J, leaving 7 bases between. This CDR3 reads CASRKGETQYL. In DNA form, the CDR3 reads TGTGCCAGCAGGAAGGGGGAGACCCAGTACTTA.

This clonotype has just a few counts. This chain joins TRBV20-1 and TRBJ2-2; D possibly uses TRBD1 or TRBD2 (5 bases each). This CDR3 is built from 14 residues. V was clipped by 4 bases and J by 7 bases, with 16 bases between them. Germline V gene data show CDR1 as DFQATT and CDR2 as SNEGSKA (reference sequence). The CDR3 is CSATSGQLGGELFF. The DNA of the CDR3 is TGCAGTGCTACATCGGGGCAGTTGGGCGGGGAGCTGTTTTTT.

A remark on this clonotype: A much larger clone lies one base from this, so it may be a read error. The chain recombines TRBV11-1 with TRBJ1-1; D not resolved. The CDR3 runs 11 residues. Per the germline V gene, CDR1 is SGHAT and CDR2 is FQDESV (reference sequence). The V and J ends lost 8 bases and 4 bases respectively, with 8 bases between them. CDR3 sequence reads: CASGGSTEAFF. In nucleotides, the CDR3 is TGTGCCAGCGGCGGGTCCACTGAAGCTTTCTTT.

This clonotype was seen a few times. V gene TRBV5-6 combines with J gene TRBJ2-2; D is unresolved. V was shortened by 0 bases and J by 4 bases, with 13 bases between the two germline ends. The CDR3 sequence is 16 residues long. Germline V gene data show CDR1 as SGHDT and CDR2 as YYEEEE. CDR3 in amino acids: CASSLGFRGGTGELFF. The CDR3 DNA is TGTGCCAGCAGCTTGGGATTCCGCGGCGGCACCGGGGAGCTGTTTTTT.

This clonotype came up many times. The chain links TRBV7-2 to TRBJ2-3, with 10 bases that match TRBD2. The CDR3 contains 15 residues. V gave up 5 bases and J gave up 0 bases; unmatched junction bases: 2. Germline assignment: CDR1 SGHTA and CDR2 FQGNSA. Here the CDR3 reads CASSNSGRSTDTQYF. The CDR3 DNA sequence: TGTGCCAGCAGCAATAGCGGGAGGAGCACAGATACGCAGTATTTT.

The CDR3 region is CSVQITEAFF. DNA of the CDR3: TGCAGCGTCCAGATCACTGAAGCTTTCTTT. This chain connects TRBV29-1 to TRBJ1-1; D is unresolved. CDR3 length equals 10 residues. Germline V gives CDR1 SQVTM, CDR2 ANQGSEA. The V and J ends lost 6 bases and 4 bases respectively, with 6 bases between them.

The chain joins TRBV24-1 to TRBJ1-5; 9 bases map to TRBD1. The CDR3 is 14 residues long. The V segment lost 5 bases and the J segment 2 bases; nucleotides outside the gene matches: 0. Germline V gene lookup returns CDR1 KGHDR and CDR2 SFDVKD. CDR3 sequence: CATSGQGGNQPQHF. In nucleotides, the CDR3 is TGTGCCACCAGTGGACAGGGGGGCAATCAGCCCCAGCATTTT.

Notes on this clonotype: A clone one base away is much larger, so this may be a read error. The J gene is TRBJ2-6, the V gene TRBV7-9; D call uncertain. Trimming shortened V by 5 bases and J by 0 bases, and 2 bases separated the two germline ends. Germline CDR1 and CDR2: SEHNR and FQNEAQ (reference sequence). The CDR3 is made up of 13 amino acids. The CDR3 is CASSNSGANVLTF. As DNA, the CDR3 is TGTGCCAGCAGCAACTCTGGGGCCAACGTCCTGACTTTC.

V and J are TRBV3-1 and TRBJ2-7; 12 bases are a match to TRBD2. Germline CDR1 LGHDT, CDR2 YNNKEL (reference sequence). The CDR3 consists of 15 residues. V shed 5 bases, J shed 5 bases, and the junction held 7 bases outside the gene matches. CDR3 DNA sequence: TGTGCCAGCAGCGAGCTAGCGGGAGGGCCCGACGAGCAGTACTTC. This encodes CASSELAGGPDEQYF.

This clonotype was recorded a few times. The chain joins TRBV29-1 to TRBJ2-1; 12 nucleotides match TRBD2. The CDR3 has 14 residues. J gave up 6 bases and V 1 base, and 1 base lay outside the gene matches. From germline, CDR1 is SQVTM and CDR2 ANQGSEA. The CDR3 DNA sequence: TGCAGCGTTGAAGCTAGCGGGAGGGCCAATGAGCAGTTCTTC. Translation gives CSVEASGRANEQFF.

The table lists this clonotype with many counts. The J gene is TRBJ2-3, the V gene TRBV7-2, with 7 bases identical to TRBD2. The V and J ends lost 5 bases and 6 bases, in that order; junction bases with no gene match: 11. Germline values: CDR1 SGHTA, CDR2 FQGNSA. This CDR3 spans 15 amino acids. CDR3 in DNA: TGTGCCAGCAGCAGGACTAGAGACCGACCCGATACGCAGTATTTT. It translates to CASSRTRDRPDTQYF.

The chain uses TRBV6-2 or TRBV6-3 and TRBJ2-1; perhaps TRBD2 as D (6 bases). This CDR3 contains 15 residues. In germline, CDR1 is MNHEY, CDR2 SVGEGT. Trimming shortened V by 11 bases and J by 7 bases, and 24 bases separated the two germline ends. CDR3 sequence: CAGCSGGAGGNEQFF. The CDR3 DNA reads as TGTGCCGGATGTAGCGGAGGCGCAGGAGGGAATGAGCAGTTCTTC.

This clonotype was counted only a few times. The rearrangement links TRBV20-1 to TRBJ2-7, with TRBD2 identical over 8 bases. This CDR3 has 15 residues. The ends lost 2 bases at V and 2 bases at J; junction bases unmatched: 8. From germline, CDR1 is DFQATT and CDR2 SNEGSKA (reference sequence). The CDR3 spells CSARLAGTSTYEQYF. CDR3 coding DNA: TGCAGTGCTAGATTAGCCGGGACTAGTACCTACGAGCAGTACTTC.

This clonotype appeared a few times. The CDR3 spells CASSFGAPGANVLTF. The CDR3 DNA is TGCGCCAGCAGCTTTGGGGCCCCTGGGGCCAACGTCCTGACTTTC. The chain uses TRBV5-1 and TRBJ2-6; tentatively, D is TRBD1 (5 bases). The CDR3 sequence is 15 residues long. Trimming left V 2 bases short and J 2 bases short, with 8 bases between. Germline loops: CDR1 SGHRS, CDR2 YFSETQ.

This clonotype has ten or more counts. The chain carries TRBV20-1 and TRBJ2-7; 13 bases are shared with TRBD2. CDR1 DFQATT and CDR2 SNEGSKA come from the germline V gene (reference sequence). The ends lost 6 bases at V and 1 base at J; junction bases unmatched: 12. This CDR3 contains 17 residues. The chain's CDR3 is CSAPGLAGVGKSYEQYF. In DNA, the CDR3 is TGCAGTGCCCCCGGACTAGCGGGAGTGGGAAAGTCCTACGAGCAGTACTTC.

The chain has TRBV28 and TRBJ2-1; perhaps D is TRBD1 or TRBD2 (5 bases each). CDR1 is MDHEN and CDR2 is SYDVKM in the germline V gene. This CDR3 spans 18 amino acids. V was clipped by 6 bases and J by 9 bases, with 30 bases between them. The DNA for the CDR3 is TGTGCCAGCAGCCCTCTAGGAAGCTTCGGGACCCCCCATACTGAGCAGTTCTTC. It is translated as CASSPLGSFGTPHTEQFF.

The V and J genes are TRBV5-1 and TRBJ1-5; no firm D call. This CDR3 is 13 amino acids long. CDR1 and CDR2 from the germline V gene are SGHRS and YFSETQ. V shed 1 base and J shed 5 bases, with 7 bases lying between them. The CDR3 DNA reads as TGCGCCAGCAGCTTGTTGCCTGATCAGCCCCAGCATTTT. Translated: CASSLLPDQPQHF.

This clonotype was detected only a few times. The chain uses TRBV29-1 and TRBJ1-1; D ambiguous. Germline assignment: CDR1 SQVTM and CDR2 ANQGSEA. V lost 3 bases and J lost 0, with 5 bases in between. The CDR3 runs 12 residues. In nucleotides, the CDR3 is TGCAGCGTTGAGGCCTTGAACACTGAAGCTTTCTTT. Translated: CSVEALNTEAFF.

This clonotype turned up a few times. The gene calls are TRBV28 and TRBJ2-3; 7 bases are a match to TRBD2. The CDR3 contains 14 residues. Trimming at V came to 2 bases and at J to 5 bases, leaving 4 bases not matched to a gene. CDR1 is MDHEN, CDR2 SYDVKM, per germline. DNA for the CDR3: TGTGCCAGCAGTTTAGGACTAGAAAGAGATACGCAGTATTTT. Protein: CASSLGLERDTQYF. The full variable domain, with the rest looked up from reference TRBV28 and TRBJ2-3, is DVKVTQSSRYLVKRTGEKVFLECVQDMDHENMFWYRQDPGLGLRLIYFSYDVKMKEKGDIPEGYSVSREKKERFSLILESASTNQTSMYLCASSLGLERDTQYFGPGTRLTVL.

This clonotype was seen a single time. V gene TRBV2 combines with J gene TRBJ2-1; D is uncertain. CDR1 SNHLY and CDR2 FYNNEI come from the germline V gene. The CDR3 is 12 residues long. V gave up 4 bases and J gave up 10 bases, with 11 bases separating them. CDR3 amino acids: CASSVDSGEQFF. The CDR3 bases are TGTGCCAGCAGTGTAGATAGTGGGGAGCAGTTCTTC. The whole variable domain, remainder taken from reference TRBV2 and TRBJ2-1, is EPEVTQTPSHQVTQMGQEVILRCVPISNHLYFYWYRQILGQKVEFLVSFYNNEISEKSEIFDDQFSVERPDGSNFTLKIRSTKLEDSAMYFCASSVDSGEQFFGPGTRLTVL.

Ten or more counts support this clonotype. CDR3 amino acids: CASSSGPRYYEQYF. CDR3 DNA sequence: TGTGCCAGCAGTTCAGGGCCCAGATACTACGAGCAGTACTTC. The chain recombines TRBV28 with TRBJ2-7, with D possibly matching TRBD1 (5 bases). V dropped 4 bases and J dropped 3 bases, with 13 bases sitting between them. CDR3 length: 14 amino acids. The germline V gene has CDR1 MDHEN and CDR2 SYDVKM.

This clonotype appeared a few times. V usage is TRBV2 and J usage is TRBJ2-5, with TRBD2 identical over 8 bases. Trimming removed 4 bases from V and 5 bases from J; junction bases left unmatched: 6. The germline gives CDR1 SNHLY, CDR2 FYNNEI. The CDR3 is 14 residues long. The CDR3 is CASSGGSGTETQYF. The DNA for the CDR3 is TGTGCCAGCAGTGGAGGTAGCGGGACTGAGACCCAGTACTTC.

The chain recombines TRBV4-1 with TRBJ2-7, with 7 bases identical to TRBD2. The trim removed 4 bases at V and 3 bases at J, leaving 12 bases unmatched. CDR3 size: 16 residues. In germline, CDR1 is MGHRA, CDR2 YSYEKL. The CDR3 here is CASSPRAGGRVYEQYF. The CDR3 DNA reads TGCGCCAGCAGCCCCCGGGCTGGCGGGAGAGTCTACGAGCAGTACTTC.